This T cell receptor beta chain stems from a study of PD-L1 blockade in urothelial cancer. Trimming cost V 5 bases and J 6 bases, with 13 bases left between them. This CDR3 contains 14 residues. The germline gives CDR1 KGHSH, CDR2 LQKENI. Regarding time point: peripheral blood 6 weeks after treatment start. TCR analog templates of synthetic origin were spiked into each PCR. Sequencing used immunoSEQ multiplex PCR; TCRdb keeps in-frame clones, though not all of them. The repertoire includes about 36,000 clones, approximately 84% of them detected once, and roughly a tenth sits in the top ten. Here the sequenced sample was PBMCs, taken around atezolizumab (anti-PD-L1) treatment. The genes are TRBV18 and TRBJ2-2; a possible D gene is TRBD1 (6 bases). This sequence was found in a man aged 35 to 55 with urothelial cancer. The CDR3 loop reads CASSTTWGPGELFF. The CDR3 DNA reads as TGTGCCAGCTCAACCACGTGGGGGCCCGGGGAGCTGTTTTTT. The variable domain in full, with the rest retrieved from reference TRBV18 and TRBJ2-2, is NAGVMQNPRHLVRRRGQEARLRCSPMKGHSHVYWYRQLPEEGLKFMVYLQKENIIDESGMPKERFSAEFPKEGPSILRIQQVVRGDSAAYFCASSTTWGPGELFFGEGSRLTVL.